The present entry profiles one T cell receptor (beta chain) with its context. Its cognate antigen is unknown. Here immunoSEQ multiplex PCR was the method, and the copy in TCRdb shows in-frame clones only, minus some. The profile shows about 62,000 clones, 75% to 85% of them singletons. This specimen belongs to a study of OX40 agonist ivuxolimab in advanced cancers. Points from the study as a whole: Low normalized T-cell clonal expansion was also seen in some nonresponders.

The specimen was CD4+ or CD8+ T cells sorted from blood, collected in a trial of the OX40 agonist ivuxolimab. The sequence was collected from an adult with an advanced solid tumor such as melanoma, head and neck, liver or kidney cancer.

This CDR3 is CASSRPTGLNEKLFF. The CDR3 region has the DNA TGTGCCAGTAGTAGACCGACAGGGCTTAATGAAAAACTGTTTTTT. This chain joins TRBV19 and TRBJ1-4; TRBD1 matches at 7 bases. The CDR3 is 15 residues long. V dropped 4 bases and J dropped 4; count of bases not matched to a gene: 6. Germline assignment: CDR1 LNHDA and CDR2 SQIVND (reference sequence). Looking up the rest from reference TRBV19 and TRBJ1-4 gives the full variable domain: DGGITQSPKYLFRKEGQNVTLSCEQNLNHDAMYWYRQDPGQGLRLIYYSQIVNDFQKGDIAEGYSVSREKKESFPLTVTSAQKNPTAFYLCASSRPTGLNEKLFFGSGTQLSVL.